Shown below are 30 T cell receptor beta chains from a single sample sequenced in a study of blood T cells in healthy people across ages (dated by TCRdb to the mid-2010s). The library came from 5' RACE. Reads for this sample came from an Illumina HiSeq 2500. A second about 7 to 12 cycle PCR used a sample-barcoded 5' primer and a J-beta primer mix. TCRdb applied fastp at Q25 and MiXCR to the public reads, then kept only in-frame beta chains. Each record represents a unique CDR3 protein, reported with the most common genes and DNA among its rows. A total of fewer than 800,000 distinct CDR3 sequences appear in this sample, around 45% of them only once. The ten largest clones add up to approximately 32% of the sample. The sequencing sample was made of blood. The origin of the receptors is a woman aged 55 to 70 in good health.

This clonotype has only one observation. The gene calls are TRBV20-1 and TRBJ2-7; 8 positions agree with TRBD2. This CDR3 comprises 17 residues. The germline V gene has CDR1 DFQATT and CDR2 SNEGSKA (reference sequence). With 0 bases clipped from V and 6 bases from J, the junction kept 16 bases outside the gene matches. The CDR3 region is CSARDQVGRALGREQYF. The DNA for the CDR3 is TGCAGTGCTAGAGATCAGGTCGGGAGGGCCCTGGGTCGCGAGCAGTACTTC.

The chain couples TRBV7-9 to TRBJ2-5; a possible D gene is TRBD1 (6 bases). This CDR3 contains 15 residues. The V end lost 5 bases, the J end lost 5 bases, and 18 bases lay between the germline ends. CDR1 SEHNR and CDR2 FQNEAQ come from the germline V gene (reference sequence). CDR3 sequence: CASSLRRWGRETQYF. The CDR3, as DNA: TGTGCCAGCAGCCTACGGAGATGGGGGCGGGAGACCCAGTACTTC.

This clonotype has only a few counts. The gene calls are TRBV27 and TRBJ1-5; TRBD1 agrees at 9 bases. This CDR3 region has 15 residues. Trimming removed 0 bases from V and 6 bases from J; junction bases left unmatched: 3. In germline, CDR1 is MNHEY, CDR2 SMNVEV (reference sequence). CDR3 nucleotide sequence: TGTGCCAGCAGTTTATCCGGGACAGGGACTCAGCCCCAGCATTTT. Translating it yields CASSLSGTGTQPQHF.

This clonotype has just a few counts. The rearrangement links TRBV20-1 to TRBJ2-7, with unresolved D. Germline CDR1 reads DFQATT; CDR2 reads SNEGSKA (reference sequence). The CDR3 has 13 residues. Trimming cost V 1 base and J 3 bases, with 10 bases left between them. The DNA of the CDR3 is TGCAGTGCTAGAGCTGGCGGTAACTACGAGCAGTACTTC. The encoded protein is CSARAGGNYEQYF.

The CDR3 reads CAIGGATNEKLFF. The DNA for the CDR3 is TGTGCCATCGGGGGGGCAACTAATGAAAAACTGTTTTTT. The rearrangement uses TRBV10-3 and TRBJ1-4, with D maybe TRBD1 (5 bases). V lost 8 bases to trimming and J lost 0 bases, with 7 bases between them. The length of the CDR3 is 13 residues. CDR1 ENHRY and CDR2 SYGVKD come from the germline V gene.

Remarks on this clonotype: Since a much larger clone is just one base distant, this may be a read error. This sequence joins TRBV27 and TRBJ2-7; D not resolved. Trimming pared 6 bases from V and 5 bases from J, leaving 17 bases between. CDR1 and CDR2 (germline): MNHEY, SMNVEV (reference sequence). The CDR3 runs to 14 residues. DNA of the CDR3: TGTGCCAGCAGGGATTGGACCTCCGCCGACGAGCAGTACTTC. Protein sequence: CASRDWTSADEQYF.

The chain uses TRBV7-9 and TRBJ1-5; possible D gene TRBD1, 6 bases. CDR1 is SEHNR, CDR2 FQNEAQ, per germline (reference sequence). Trimming took off 1 base at V and 4 bases at J, with 11 bases between the two ends. The CDR3 length is 15 residues. The CDR3, as DNA: TGTGCCAGCAGCTTAGGCGGGGGCCCTAATCAGCCCCAGCATTTT. This codes for CASSLGGGPNQPQHF.

This clonotype was counted between two and nine times. The CDR3 here is CASSFTAMNTEAFF. DNA for the CDR3: TGTGCCAGCAGCTTTACCGCCATGAACACTGAAGCTTTCTTT. This sequence joins TRBV7-2 and TRBJ1-1; unclear D gene. Trimming removed 3 bases at V and 0 bases at J, with 8 bases between. From germline, CDR1 is SGHTA and CDR2 FQGNSA. This CDR3 contains 14 residues.

The sample holds one count of this clonotype. A much larger clone lies a single base off, so this may be a read error. The chain joins TRBV14 to TRBJ2-5, with 8 bases fitting TRBD2. There are 16 residues in the CDR3. Looked up from germline, CDR1 is SGHDN and CDR2 is FVKESK. The V and J ends lost 1 base and 11 bases, in that order; junction bases with no gene match: 15. CDR3 in amino acids: CASSQGGGLLGNEQYF. For the CDR3, the DNA is TGTGCCAGCAGCCAAGGCGGGGGGCTCCTCGGCAATGAGCAGTACTTC.

Ten or more counts support this clonotype. The chain links TRBV7-2 to TRBJ2-7; TRBD2 matches 7 bases. This CDR3 comprises 14 residues. Germline CDR1 and CDR2: SGHTA and FQGNSA. V trimming: 0 bases; J trimming: 5 bases; junction bases outside the gene matches: 4. The DNA of the CDR3 is TGTGCCAGCAGCTTAGCGGGAGGGCCGGACGAGCAGTACTTC. Translated: CASSLAGGPDEQYF.

There are a few counts of this clonotype. This chain connects TRBV7-8 to TRBJ2-5, with 8 bases matching TRBD1. The J call could be wrong; TRBJ2-7 is a better fit for the DNA end. Germline assignment: CDR1 SGHVS and CDR2 FQNEAQ. The CDR3 extends over 16 amino acids. DNA of the CDR3: TGTGCCAGCAGCGGAGAAATGGGGCAGGGGGCGTACGAGCAGTACTTC. This gives the protein CASSGEMGQGAYEQYF.

Only a few counts were recorded for this clonotype. The chain carries TRBV6-1 and TRBJ2-3; 8 bases fit TRBD2. Per the germline V gene, CDR1 is MNHNS and CDR2 is SASEGT. This CDR3 comprises 15 residues. With V trimmed by 5 bases and J by 1 base, 5 bases remained unmatched. CDR3 sequence reads: CASSTPGGGTDTQYF. The CDR3 DNA is TGTGCCAGCAGTACACCGGGGGGGGGCACAGATACGCAGTATTTT.

As regards this clonotype: A read error may account for a junction end that differs from germline. The V gene is TRBV7-7, the J gene TRBJ2-5, with D possibly matching TRBD2 (6 bases). The CDR3 contains 15 residues. CDR1 is SSHAT, CDR2 FNYEAQ, per germline (reference sequence). CDR3 residues: CASSSLPGTQETQYF. For the CDR3, the DNA is TGTGCTAGCAGCTCCCTCCCCGGGACTCAAGAGACCCAGTACTTC. The entire variable domain, with the rest obtained from reference TRBV7-7 and TRBJ2-5, is as follows: GAGVSQSPRYKVTKRGQDVTLRCDPISSHATLYWYQQALGQGPEFLTYFNYEAQPDKSGLPSDRFSAERPEGSISTLTIQRTEQRDSAMYRCASSSLPGTQETQYFGPGTRLLVL.

This clonotype occurred a few times. The rearrangement uses TRBV7-2 and TRBJ1-1; D might be TRBD1 (6 bases). V lost 2 bases to trimming and J lost 1 base, with 11 bases between them. Germline assignment: CDR1 SGHTA and CDR2 FQGNSA. The CDR3 spans 15 residues. CDR3 nucleotides: TGTGCCAGCAGCTTAAGAGGACAGAGGAACACTGAAGCTTTCTTT. Translating gives CASSLRGQRNTEAFF.

Here the CDR3 reads CSAHSGTEAFF. The CDR3 nucleotides read TGCAGTGCTCACAGTGGCACTGAAGCTTTCTTT. The gene calls are TRBV20-1 and TRBJ1-1; no reliable D call. Germline V gene data show CDR1 as DFQATT and CDR2 as SNEGSKA (reference sequence). Trimming left V 5 bases short and J 4 bases short, with 8 bases between. The CDR3 loop spans 11 amino acids.

V usage is TRBV7-9 and J usage is TRBJ2-1; 11 bases map to TRBD2. Germline CDR1 is SEHNR and CDR2 is FQNEAQ (reference sequence). The CDR3 totals 16 residues. After removal of 5 bases from V and 5 bases from J, the junction contained 8 bases not matched to a gene. CDR3 loop: CASSTLGLAEDNEQFF. CDR3 in DNA: TGTGCCAGCAGCACTCTGGGACTAGCGGAGGACAATGAGCAGTTCTTC.

The sample holds a few counts of this clonotype. J is TRBJ2-5 and V is TRBV15; a possible D gene is TRBD2 (6 bases). Germline V gene lookup returns CDR1 LNHNV and CDR2 YYDKDF (reference sequence). V gave up 2 bases and J gave up 1 base, with 11 bases separating them. The CDR3 is 15 residues long. The CDR3 region is CATSRPSSGQETQYF. CDR3 bases: TGTGCCACCAGCAGACCCAGTAGCGGCCAAGAGACCCAGTACTTC. The entire variable domain, with the rest obtained from reference TRBV15 and TRBJ2-5, is as follows: DAMVIQNPRYQVTQFGKPVTLSCSQTLNHNVMYWYQQKSSQAPKLLFHYYDKDFNNEADTPDNFQSRRPNTSFCFLDIRSPGLGDTAMYLCATSRPSSGQETQYFGPGTRLLVL.

This clonotype was recorded a few times. The rearrangement uses TRBV4-3 and TRBJ2-3, with a weak D call TRBD1 (6 bases). Germline V CDR1 and CDR2: LGHNA, YSLEER. This CDR3 has 20 amino acids. V lost 0 bases and J 0 bases, leaving 22 bases between the germline ends. The CDR3 DNA is TGCGCCAGCAGCCAAGATATCCCAAATCGACAGGCAACTAGCACAGATACGCAGTATTTT. Its translation: CASSQDIPNRQATSTDTQYF.

This chain joins TRBV20-1 and TRBJ2-4; 11 bases are shared with TRBD2. The DNA matches TRBJ2-7 better at its end, which makes the J call doubtful. Germline assignment: CDR1 DFQATT and CDR2 SNEGSKA (reference sequence). This CDR3 is built from 14 residues. The CDR3: CSTFRGTSGYEQYF. CDR3 sequence (DNA): TGCAGTACCTTTAGGGGGACTAGCGGCTACGAGCAGTACTTC.

Regarding this clonotype: A much larger clonotype is one base distant, so this may be a read error. The V call is TRBV20-1, the J call TRBJ1-4; D is uncertain. Germline V gene sequence: CDR1 DFQATT, CDR2 SNEGSKA (reference sequence). This CDR3 contains 14 residues. This chain's CDR3 is CGARPPGVGEKLFF. CDR3 coding DNA: TGCGGTGCTAGACCCCCAGGTGTCGGGGAAAAACTGTTTTTT.

V is TRBV6-2 or TRBV6-3 and J is TRBJ2-1; 7 bases map to TRBD2. This CDR3 spans 15 amino acids. Germline CDR1 is MNHEY and CDR2 is SVGEGT. V lost 3 bases to trimming and J lost 4 bases; unmatched junction nucleotides: 6. The CDR3 DNA sequence: TGTGCCAGCAGTTATGGGGGGGGAAGGTACAATGAGCAGTTCTTC. Protein sequence: CASSYGGGRYNEQFF.

V usage is TRBV15 and J usage is TRBJ2-7; TRBD2 matches at 7 bases. CDR3 length equals 16 residues. V gave up 0 bases and J gave up 5 bases; unmatched junction bases: 10. Per germline, CDR1 LNHNV and CDR2 YYDKDF (reference sequence). In DNA form, the CDR3 reads TGTGCCACCAGCAGAGATTGGGCTAGCGGTGGAGACGAGCAGTACTTC. Protein product: CATSRDWASGGDEQYF.

This clonotype was observed a few times. The J gene is TRBJ2-3, the V gene TRBV5-1, with 9 nucleotides matching TRBD2. CDR3 size: 16 residues. The V and J ends lost 1 base and 3 bases, in that order; junction bases with no gene match: 6. The germline V gene encodes CDR1 SGHRS and CDR2 YFSETQ. The CDR3 sequence is CASSLTVAGATDTQYF. The CDR3 region has the DNA TGCGCCAGCAGCTTGACTGTAGCGGGAGCTACAGATACGCAGTATTTT.

This clonotype was seen a handful of times. The chain combines TRBV5-1 with TRBJ2-7; possibly TRBD1 for D (6 bases). Germline V gives CDR1 SGHRS, CDR2 YFSETQ. The CDR3 covers 12 residues. The germline V and J ends were trimmed by 6 bases and 5 bases, with 12 bases remaining between them. CDR3 in amino acids: CASTHPGDEQYF. CDR3 coding DNA: TGCGCCAGCACCCATCCAGGGGACGAGCAGTACTTC.

The J gene is TRBJ2-7, the V gene TRBV20-1; D is ambiguous. Germline V gene data show CDR1 as DFQATT and CDR2 as SNEGSKA (reference sequence). The CDR3 spans 11 residues. Between the trimmed V and J ends, which lost 5 bases and 10 bases, there was a span of 15 bases. The CDR3 loop is CSASPQEAQYF. The CDR3 DNA reads TGCAGTGCTTCCCCGCAAGAGGCCCAGTACTTC.

This clonotype was observed a handful of times. The V and J genes are TRBV5-1 and TRBJ2-5; the D is unclear. There are 15 residues in the CDR3. Germline V gene sequence: CDR1 SGHRS, CDR2 YFSETQ. The ends were cut back, 3 bases at V and 1 base at J, with 13 bases in the middle. The CDR3 DNA follows: TGCGCCAGCAGCTCGTGGGCAGCTACCCAAGAGACCCAGTACTTC. Residues: CASSSWAATQETQYF.

The DNA for the CDR3 is TGCGCCAGCAGCTTGCTCGGGGCTGAGAACACTGAAGCTTTCTTT. This gives the protein CASSLLGAENTEAFF. The V call is TRBV5-1, the J call TRBJ1-1; tentatively, D is TRBD1 (5 bases). CDR1 is SGHRS, CDR2 YFSETQ, per germline. Trimming took off 1 base at V and 1 base at J, with 11 bases between the two ends. The CDR3 spans 15 residues.

This clonotype was seen more than once but under ten times. The chain is built from TRBV7-3 and TRBJ2-5; perhaps TRBD1 as D (5 bases). Looked up from germline, CDR1 is SGHTA and CDR2 is FQGTGA. Trimming removed 2 bases from V and 6 bases from J, with 10 bases in between. There are 13 residues in the CDR3. The CDR3 DNA sequence: TGTGCCAGCAGCTTAGGCTCAGGGAAGACCCAGTACTTC. This encodes CASSLGSGKTQYF. Looking up the rest from reference TRBV7-3 and TRBJ2-5 gives the full variable domain: GAGVSQTPSNKVTEKGKYVELRCDPISGHTALYWYRQSLGQGPEFLIYFQGTGAADDSGLPNDRFFAVRPEGSVSTLKIQRTERGDSAVYLCASSLGSGKTQYFGPGTRLLVL.

V is TRBV2 and J is TRBJ2-7, with 7 bases matching TRBD1. The length of the CDR3 is 14 residues. The V gene's germline CDR1 is SNHLY and CDR2 FYNNEI. V trimming: 6 bases; J trimming: 6 bases; junction bases outside the gene matches: 11. CDR3 sequence: CASSFDDRDGEQYF. The CDR3 DNA sequence: TGTGCCAGCAGCTTCGATGACAGGGATGGCGAGCAGTACTTC. Full variable domain (remainder filled in from reference TRBV2 and TRBJ2-7): EPEVTQTPSHQVTQMGQEVILRCVPISNHLYFYWYRQILGQKVEFLVSFYNNEISEKSEIFDDQFSVERPDGSNFTLKIRSTKLEDSAMYFCASSFDDRDGEQYFGPGTRLTVT.

The chain links TRBV18 to TRBJ2-1, with a possible D match to TRBD2 (5 bases). The V gene's germline CDR1 is KGHSH and CDR2 LQKENI. This CDR3 has 12 residues. V lost 2 bases, J lost 6 bases, and 5 bases lay in between. In DNA, the CDR3 is TGTGCCAGCTCACCAGGGAGCAATGAGCAGTTCTTC. This codes for CASSPGSNEQFF.